The entry below describes one T cell receptor (beta chain). Its cognate antigen is unknown. Trimming pared 2 bases from V and 6 bases from J, leaving 14 bases between. Germline V gene data show CDR1 as SGHTA and CDR2 as FQGNSA. The CDR3 covers 15 residues. The record originates from a study of shared clonotypes between healthy human individuals. Findings and limits, study-wide: Investigators expected sequencing depth to affect clonotype sharing among donors. Unshared clonotypes carried lower generation probabilities than those common to all four donors.

In the sorted-subset replicate PCRs, roughly 210 ng DNA, 25,000 to 35,000 T cell genomes, was used. Study processing details: Because ImmunoSEQ provided only junction sequences with no quality scores, the filtering differed. Data came from immunoSEQ multiplex PCR; TCRdb stores just in-frame clones and leaves some out. The V and J calls and clone size were taken over from that table, and D and trimming were inferred from the DNA. The data show over 1.5 million clones, 98% seen once. This clonotype was sampled from a man aged 25 to 40 in good health. The rearrangement joins TRBV7-2 to TRBJ1-5; no clear D gene. The specimen was naive CD4+ T cells sorted from blood. Subset defined: CD45RA+ positively selected. The CDR3 is CASSLRSSASQPQHF. The CDR3 nucleotides are TGTGCCAGCAGCTTAAGGAGCTCAGCGAGTCAGCCCCAGCATTTT.